The next 5 T cell receptor beta chains were all read from a single sample in a study of T cell clusters in autoimmune cytopenias. TRB was amplified from about 250 ng of peripheral blood genomic DNA per sample. TRB was amplified by touch-down multiplex PCR, primer pools A and B combined. TCRdb reanalyzed the multiplex PCR reads, giving one entry per CDR3 protein sequence and no DNA. The listing contains around 5,000 distinct CDR3 sequences. This sample was shared with a second study, whose subject was T cell repertoires in aging, cancer and after chemotherapy.

Input material: peripheral blood. The receptors shown here come from a human donor in good health.

This sequence joins TRBV20-1 and TRBJ2-3; with no DNA, the TCRdb D assignment of TRBD2 cannot be verified. CDR1 is DFQATT and CDR2 is SNEGSKA in the germline V gene (reference sequence). The CDR3 consists of 18 residues. The CDR3 protein is CSARGGGGVSGRTDTQYF.

V is TRBV19 and J is TRBJ2-7; TCRdb outputs TRBD1, but without DNA this stays unchecked. CDR3 length equals 15 residues. CDR1 and CDR2 (germline): LNHDA, SQIVND (reference sequence). CDR3 loop: CASSIDFPGFLEQYF.

The CDR3 region is CASSLGGGRYNEQFF. This rearrangement joins TRBV5-4 to TRBJ2-1. This CDR3 is built from 15 residues. CDR1 SGHNT and CDR2 YYREEE come from the germline V gene (reference sequence).

This clonotype counts as medium-sized by frequency. V and J are TRBV19 and TRBJ2-1. The length of the CDR3 is 12 residues. Germline V gene lookup returns CDR1 LNHDA and CDR2 SQIVND (reference sequence). The CDR3 reads CASRGLYNEQFF.

The gene calls are TRBV12-3 or TRBV12-4 and TRBJ1-5; TCRdb names TRBD1, which stays unverified in the absence of DNA. The CDR3 sequence is 16 residues long. This CDR3 reads CASSSPGTGNNQPQHF.